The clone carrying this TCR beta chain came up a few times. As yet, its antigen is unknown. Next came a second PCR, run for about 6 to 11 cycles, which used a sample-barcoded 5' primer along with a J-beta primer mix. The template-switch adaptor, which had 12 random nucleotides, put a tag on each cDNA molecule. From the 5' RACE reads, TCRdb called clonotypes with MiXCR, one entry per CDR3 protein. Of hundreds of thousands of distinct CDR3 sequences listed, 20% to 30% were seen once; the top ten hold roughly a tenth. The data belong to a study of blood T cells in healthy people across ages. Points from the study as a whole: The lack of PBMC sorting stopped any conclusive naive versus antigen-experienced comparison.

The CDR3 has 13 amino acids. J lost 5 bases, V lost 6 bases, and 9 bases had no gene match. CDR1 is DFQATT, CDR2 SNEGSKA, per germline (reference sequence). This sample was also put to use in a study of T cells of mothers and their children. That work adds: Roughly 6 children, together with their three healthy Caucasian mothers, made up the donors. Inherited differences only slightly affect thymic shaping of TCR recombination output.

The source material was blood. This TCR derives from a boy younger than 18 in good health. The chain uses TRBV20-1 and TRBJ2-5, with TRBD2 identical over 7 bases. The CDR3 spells CSAGREDVETQYF. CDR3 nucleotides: TGCAGTGCGGGCCGGGAGGATGTGGAGACCCAGTACTTC.